This is a list of T cell receptor beta chains from one sample in a study of blood T cell repertoires in COVID-19. Repertoires were generated with immunoSEQ multiplex PCR, while TCRdb's copy carries only in-frame clones and drops some. In the table there are a few hundred thousand clones, 89% of which are singletons. The sample consisted of peripheral blood. The receptors derive from a man aged 50 to 60 with acute or convalescent COVID-19. Both conserved end residues are part of each CDR3. D genes are given only for firm matches. Size values are once, few and many counts, or a class for expanded clones, and some rows have none.

- | TRBJ1-2 | TRBV5-8 | - | TGTGCCAGCCGCCGAACGGGAACTAACTATGGCTACACCTTC | CASRRTGTNYGYTF
- | TRBJ1-2 | TRBV27 | TRBD1 | TGTGCCAGCAGAACCGGGACAGGGGGCTCGGTCTATGGCTACACCTTC | CASRTGTGGSVYGYTF
few | TRBJ2-5 | TRBV5-4 | TRBD2 | TGTGCCAGCAGCTTGGCGGCTAGCGGGGGAGAGACCCAGTACTTC | CASSLAASGGETQYF
- | TRBJ1-1 | TRBV4-1 | - | TGCGCCAGCAGCCAATCTTTCCAAGCTTTCTTT | CASSQSFQAFF
once | TRBJ1-2 | TRBV3-1/TRBV3-2 | - | TGTGCCAGCAGCCACAGGGTGGTCTATGGCTACACCTTC | CASSHRVVYGYTF
few | TRBJ1-2 | TRBV7-2 | - | TGTGCCAGCAGCTTAGGTGCAGGATGGGTCGGCTACACCTTC | CASSLGAGWVGYTF
- | TRBJ1-1 | TRBV12-3/TRBV12-4 | - | TGTGCCAGCAGTTTCGACAAGGCCCTTGAAGCTTTCTTT | CASSFDKALEAFF
- | TRBJ1-2 | TRBV29-1 | - | TGCAGCGGGGGTACGAGGGGGATTGATGGCTACACCTTC | CSGGTRGIDGYTF
- | TRBJ1-1 | TRBV27 | TRBD1 | TGTGCCAGCAGCCCCCGACAGGGCTTGGGCACTGAAGCTTTCTTT | CASSPRQGLGTEAFF
- | TRBJ2-2 | TRBV7-3 | - | TGTGCCAGCAGCTTAAACCCTCCGGTAAACACCGGGGAGCTGTTTTTT | CASSLNPPVNTGELFF
few | TRBJ2-7 | TRBV5-1 | - | TGCGCCAGCAGCAGGGGCGAAGGCTACGAGCAGTACTTC | CASSRGEGYEQYF
- | TRBJ2-5 | TRBV10-3 | - | TGTGCCACCGGGAGAGAGAGAGAGACCCAGTACTTC | CATGRERETQYF
few | TRBJ2-7 | TRBV3-1/TRBV3-2 | TRBD1 | TGTGCCAGCAGCCTTGGGACAGGGGTGACCTTTGGCGAGCAGTACTTC | CASSLGTGVTFGEQYF
- | TRBJ2-3 | TRBV3-1/TRBV3-2 | TRBD2 | TGTGCCAGCAGCCAGTGGCTAGCGGGAAGCACAGATACGCAGTATTTT | CASSQWLAGSTDTQYF
- | TRBJ2-3 | TRBV25-1 | - | TGTGCCAGCAGTGACCAGGGAAATACGCAGTATTTT | CASSDQGNTQYF
- | TRBJ2-2 | TRBV2 | - | TGTGCCAGCAGTGGTCAGGGGCCCAACACCGGGGAGCTGTTTTTT | CASSGQGPNTGELFF
- | TRBJ2-5 | TRBV28 | TRBD1 | TGTGCCAGTCGTACAGGGGGCTTGTACCAAGAGACCCAGTACTTC | CASRTGGLYQETQYF
- | TRBJ2-1 | TRBV11-2 | TRBD1 | TGTGCCAGCAGCTTAAGTTGGCAGGGGGACTACAATGAGCAGTTCTTC | CASSLSWQGDYNEQFF
- | TRBJ2-5 | TRBV30 | TRBD2 | TGTGCCTCCGAGGGAGCGGGGGCGCACCGAGAGACCCAGTACTTC | CASEGAGAHRETQYF
- | TRBJ1-6 | TRBV19 | - | TGTGCCAGTAGTATGGCGGGGTCTTCACCCCTCCACTTT | CASSMAGSSPLHF
- | TRBJ1-1 | TRBV6-6 | - | TGTGCCAGCACGGGGGGGCCTGAAGCTTTCTTT | CASTGGPEAFF
few | TRBJ1-1 | TRBV9 | - | TGTGCCAGCAGCACGAACCAAGCGAACACTGAAGCTTTCTTT | CASSTNQANTEAFF
- | TRBJ1-2 | TRBV5-1 | TRBD1 | TGCGCCAGCAGCTTGGAGGGACAGGTTCTAGCTAACTATGGCTACACCTTC | CASSLEGQVLANYGYTF
many | TRBJ1-2 | TRBV7-9 | - | TGTGCCAGCAGCTTAGAAGGTCCAGGCTATGGCTACACCTTC | CASSLEGPGYGYTF
- | TRBJ2-5 | TRBV7-9 | TRBD1 | TGTGCCAGCAGCTTGAGGACAGGGGGCTGGGAGACCCAGTACTTC | CASSLRTGGWETQYF
- | TRBJ1-5 | TRBV27 | - | TGTGCCAGCAGTCCCCGACAGGTTTCGGGCAATCAGCCCCAGCATTTT | CASSPRQVSGNQPQHF